The 21 T cell receptor beta chains presented below share a single source sample, sequenced in a study of blood T cell repertoires in COVID-19. TCRdb's copy holds only in-frame clones and misses some; the assay was immunoSEQ multiplex PCR. The sample lists some 350,000 clones, almost 90% seen once, with about 7.3% in the top ten. The sequencing input was peripheral blood. The receptors shown here come from a woman aged 70 to 79 with COVID-19, enrolled during active disease.

This chain links TRBV5-8 with TRBJ2-1; 7 bases line up with TRBD1. Germline CDR1 reads SGHTS; CDR2 reads YDEGEE. The V and J ends lost 0 bases and 3 bases, in that order; junction bases with no gene match: 3. The CDR3 length is 15 residues. The CDR3 region is CASSLGTGLYNEQFF. CDR3 nucleotide sequence: TGTGCCAGCAGCTTGGGGACAGGTCTCTACAATGAGCAGTTCTTC.

V gene TRBV9 combines with J gene TRBJ2-7; 8 bases are a match to TRBD1. The V gene's germline CDR1 is SGDLS and CDR2 YYNGEE. V trimming: 3 bases; J trimming: 3 bases; junction bases outside the gene matches: 11. The CDR3 consists of 16 residues. CDR3 bases: TGTGCCAGCAGCGAATTTCCCGGAGGACAGGGCTACGAGCAGTACTTC. Protein product: CASSEFPGGQGYEQYF. Combining the CDR3 with reference TRBV9 and TRBJ2-7 gives the whole variable domain DSGVTQTPKHLITATGQRVTLRCSPRSGDLSVYWYQQSLDQGLQFLIQYYNGEERAKGNILERFSAQQFPDLHSELNLSSLELGDSALYFCASSEFPGGQGYEQYFGPGTRLTVT.

The chain links TRBV6-6 to TRBJ1-5, with D possibly being TRBD1 (6 bases). CDR3 length: 13 residues. CDR1 and CDR2 from the germline V gene are MNHNY and SVGAGI (reference sequence). Trimming stripped 6 bases from V and 7 bases from J, with 13 bases between. CDR3 amino acids: CASSQGFYQPQHF. In DNA, the CDR3 is TGTGCCAGCAGCCAGGGGTTCTACCAGCCCCAGCATTTT.

This clone appeared a single time. The chain recombines TRBV3-1 (or the pseudogene TRBV3-2) with TRBJ2-5; 10 positions match TRBD1. Trimming removed 0 bases from V and 7 bases from J; junction bases left unmatched: 8. The germline CDR1 and CDR2 sequences are LGHDT and YNNKEL (reference sequence). The CDR3 consists of 16 residues. Here the CDR3 DNA reads TGTGCCAGCAGCCAAGATTCTACTGGGACAGGGGTGACCCAGTACTTC. Translation: CASSQDSTGTGVTQYF.

This chain's CDR3 is CASHTGLPNSEQYF. The CDR3, as DNA: TGTGCCAGCCACACCGGACTACCGAACTCCGAGCAGTACTTC. The gene calls are TRBV18 and TRBJ2-7, with D possibly being TRBD2 (6 bases). V shed 8 bases and J shed 6 bases, with 20 bases lying between them. The CDR3 is 14 residues long. Germline CDR1 is KGHSH and CDR2 is LQKENI.

The V and J genes are TRBV6-5 and TRBJ1-6, with D unresolved. The V and J ends lost 4 bases and 3 bases respectively, with 10 bases between them. This CDR3 spans 15 amino acids. Germline lookup yields CDR1 MNHEY and CDR2 SVGAGI. The CDR3 DNA sequence: TGTGCCAGCAGTTCCGGGGAGGACTATAATTCACCCCTCCACTTT. Its translation is CASSSGEDYNSPLHF.

This sequence joins TRBV9 and TRBJ1-1, with unresolved D. The CDR3 contains 14 residues. The germline V gene has CDR1 SGDLS and CDR2 YYNGEE. Deletions cut 0 bases from V and 4 bases from J, with 10 bases between. CDR3 residues: CASSVGSTSTEAFF. CDR3 nucleotides: TGTGCCAGCAGCGTAGGTAGTACGAGCACTGAAGCTTTCTTT.

This chain joins TRBV27 and TRBJ1-6; 7 bases agree with TRBD1. This CDR3 region has 16 residues. Germline CDR1 MNHEY, CDR2 SMNVEV (reference sequence). J lost 7 bases, V lost 5 bases, and 11 bases had no gene match. In nucleotides, the CDR3 is TGTGCCAGCAGTCCCCGGGGGGGGACAGAAAATTCACCCCTCCACTTT. This translates into CASSPRGGTENSPLHF.

The genes are TRBV6-2 or TRBV6-3 and TRBJ2-7; TRBD2 might be the D (6 bases). CDR3 length: 18 amino acids. V was cut by 0 bases and J by 3 bases, with 21 bases left in between. CDR1 is MNHEY, CDR2 SVGEGT, per germline. The CDR3 bases are TGTGCCAGCAGTTACTCGGCGCTCGGGGGACTGACCAGCTACGAGCAGTACTTC. Translated, it gives CASSYSALGGLTSYEQYF.

The genes are TRBV5-6 and TRBJ1-2; no reliable D call. The germline CDR1 and CDR2 sequences are SGHDT and YYEEEE. The CDR3 is made up of 12 amino acids. V was shortened by 4 bases and J by 2 bases, with 6 bases between the two germline ends. The CDR3 protein is CASSTLNYGYTF. The CDR3 DNA follows: TGTGCCAGCAGCACACTAAACTATGGCTACACCTTC.

The chain couples TRBV7-9 to TRBJ1-2, with a possible D match to TRBD1 (5 bases). The V gene's germline CDR1 is SEHNR and CDR2 FQNEAQ (reference sequence). V dropped 4 bases and J dropped 4 bases, with 13 bases sitting between them. This CDR3 is built from 14 residues. CDR3 loop: CASSYGGARYGYTF. CDR3 DNA: TGTGCCAGCAGCTACGGCGGGGCACGCTATGGCTACACCTTC.

The V and J genes are TRBV30 and TRBJ2-6; D is possibly TRBD1 (6 bases). The CDR3 has 15 residues. Germline CDR1 GTSNPN, CDR2 SVGIG (reference sequence). V lost 3 bases to trimming and J lost 0 bases, with 9 bases between them. This CDR3 is CAWSRQASGANVLTF. The CDR3 DNA reads as TGTGCCTGGAGCCGACAGGCCTCTGGGGCCAACGTCCTGACTTTC.

The chain employs TRBV12-5 and TRBJ1-5; 7 nucleotides agree with TRBD1. Losses at the gene ends were 6 bases for V and 4 bases for J; bases not matched to a gene: 9. This CDR3 spans 15 amino acids. Germline CDR1 and CDR2: LGHNT and FRNRAP. The CDR3 coding sequence is TGTGCTAGTGGCCCCGGGACAGCCCATAATCAGCCCCAGCATTTT. Translated: CASGPGTAHNQPQHF.

V and J are TRBV4-2 and TRBJ1-3; no definite D call. CDR1 and CDR2 (germline): LGHNA, YNFKEQ. This CDR3 spans 15 amino acids. V lost 0 bases and J lost 4, with 10 bases in between. The CDR3 coding sequence is TGTGCCAGCAGCCAAGAAGTCGCAGGAGGAAACACCATATATTTT. It yields the protein CASSQEVAGGNTIYF.

The chain uses TRBV5-1 and TRBJ2-7; 10 bases line up with TRBD1. Germline trimming cut 0 bases from V and 3 bases from J; bases unmatched to any gene: 6. The CDR3 runs to 16 residues. Germline CDR1 is SGHRS and CDR2 is YFSETQ. CDR3 protein: CASSLESGTGVYEQYF. CDR3 DNA: TGCGCCAGCAGCTTGGAGTCCGGGACAGGGGTCTACGAGCAGTACTTC.

The chain has TRBV24-1 and TRBJ1-4; D remains unclear. The CDR3 length is 15 residues. CDR1 is KGHDR and CDR2 is SFDVKD in the germline V gene. With 0 bases removed from V and 3 bases from J, the gap between germline ends came to 7 bases. For the CDR3, the DNA is TGTGCCACCAGTGATTTGACGAGGCCTAATGAAAAACTGTTTTTT. Translated: CATSDLTRPNEKLFF.

The rearrangement uses TRBV5-6 and TRBJ2-2, with a tentative D call TRBD2 (5 bases). V was cut by 4 bases and J by 4 bases, with 17 bases left in between. The CDR3 contains 16 residues. The V gene's germline CDR1 is SGHDT and CDR2 YYEEEE. The CDR3 DNA sequence: TGTGCCAGCAGCCCGGGTCCCCAAGAGGGCACCGGGGAGCTGTTTTTT. Amino acid sequence: CASSPGPQEGTGELFF.

The genes are TRBV20-1 and TRBJ2-7; 9 bases agree with TRBD1. V gave up 3 bases and J gave up 1 base; unmatched junction bases: 4. The germline gives CDR1 DFQATT, CDR2 SNEGSKA (reference sequence). The CDR3 length is 14 residues. For the CDR3, the DNA is TGCAGTGCTAGTCTAGGGACAGGGTCCTACGAGCAGTACTTC. It is translated as CSASLGTGSYEQYF.

The sample holds a few counts of this clone. The rearrangement joins TRBV7-9 to TRBJ2-5; 8 bases fit TRBD2. This CDR3 region has 13 residues. J lost 6 bases, V lost 4 bases, and 4 bases had no gene match. Germline V gene data show CDR1 as SEHNR and CDR2 as FQNEAQ (reference sequence). The CDR3 here is CASSSGGLQTQYF. The CDR3 bases are TGTGCCAGCAGCTCGGGGGGGCTTCAGACCCAGTACTTC.

The V and J genes are TRBV4-1 and TRBJ2-3, with a weak D call TRBD1 (6 bases). From germline, CDR1 is MGHRA and CDR2 YSYEKL. Trimming stripped 8 bases from V and 0 bases from J, with 12 bases between. There are 14 residues in the CDR3. The CDR3 protein is CASGSRGSTDTQYF. CDR3 nucleotides: TGCGCCAGCGGAAGCAGGGGTAGCACAGATACGCAGTATTTT.

This chain uses TRBV30 with TRBJ1-4, with a possible D match to TRBD1 (5 bases). This CDR3 region has 15 residues. V gave up 0 bases and J gave up 4 bases, with 12 bases separating them. Germline loops: CDR1 GTSNPN, CDR2 SVGIG (reference sequence). CDR3 loop: CAWSVQAGFNEKLFF. The CDR3 DNA reads TGTGCCTGGAGTGTACAGGCAGGGTTTAATGAAAAACTGTTTTTT. Variable domain in full (rest from reference TRBV30 and TRBJ1-4): SQTIHQWPATLVQPVGSPLSLECTVEGTSNPNLYWYRQAAGRGLQLLFYSVGIGQISSEVPQNLSASRPQDRQFILSSKKLLLSDSGFYLCAWSVQAGFNEKLFFGSGTQLSVL.